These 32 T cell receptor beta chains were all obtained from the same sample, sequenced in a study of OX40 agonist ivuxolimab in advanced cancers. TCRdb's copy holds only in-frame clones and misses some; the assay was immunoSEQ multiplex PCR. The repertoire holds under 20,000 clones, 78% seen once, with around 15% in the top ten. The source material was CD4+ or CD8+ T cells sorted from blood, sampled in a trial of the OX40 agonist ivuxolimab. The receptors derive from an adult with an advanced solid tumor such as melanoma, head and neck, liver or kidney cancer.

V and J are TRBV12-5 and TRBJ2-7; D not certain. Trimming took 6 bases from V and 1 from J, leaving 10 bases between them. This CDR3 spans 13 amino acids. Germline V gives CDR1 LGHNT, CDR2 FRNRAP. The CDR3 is CASGHDASYEQYF. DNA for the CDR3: TGTGCTAGTGGCCACGACGCTTCCTACGAGCAGTACTTC.

The CDR3 sequence is CASSTTGETEAFF. In DNA form, the CDR3 reads TGTGCCAGCAGTACGACAGGGGAGACTGAAGCTTTCTTT. This chain uses TRBV6-4 with TRBJ1-1, with 8 nucleotides matching TRBD1. CDR1 and CDR2 from the germline V gene are MRHNA and SNTAGT. J was trimmed by 5 bases and V by 5 bases; bases with no gene match: 4. The CDR3 runs 13 residues.

DNA of the CDR3: TGTGCCAGCAGTTTATTGTCTAGCGGGTTTAACAATGAGCAGTTCTTC. It specifies CASSLLSSGFNNEQFF. This chain connects TRBV28 to TRBJ2-1; 8 nucleotides agree with TRBD2. The CDR3 is made up of 16 amino acids. CDR1 MDHEN and CDR2 SYDVKM come from the germline V gene. The V gene end was trimmed by 1 base and the J gene end by 5 bases; junction bases not matched to a gene: 7.

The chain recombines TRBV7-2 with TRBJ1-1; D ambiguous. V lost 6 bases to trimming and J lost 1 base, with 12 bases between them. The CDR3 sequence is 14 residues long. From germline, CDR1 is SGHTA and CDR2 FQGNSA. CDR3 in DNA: TGTGCCAGCAGGATCGACGGGTCGAACACTGAAGCTTTCTTT. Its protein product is CASRIDGSNTEAFF.

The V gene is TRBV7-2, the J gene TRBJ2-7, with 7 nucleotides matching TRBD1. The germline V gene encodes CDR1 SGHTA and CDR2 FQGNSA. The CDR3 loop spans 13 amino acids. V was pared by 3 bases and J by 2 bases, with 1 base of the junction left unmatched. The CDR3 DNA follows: TGTGCCAGCAGCTTTAGGGGGCCCTACGAGCAGTACTTC. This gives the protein CASSFRGPYEQYF.

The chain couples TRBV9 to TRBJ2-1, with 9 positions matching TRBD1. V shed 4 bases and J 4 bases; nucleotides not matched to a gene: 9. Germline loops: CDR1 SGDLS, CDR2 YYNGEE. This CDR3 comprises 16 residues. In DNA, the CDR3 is TGTGCCAGCAGCCAATCAACAGGGGGCCTGTACAATGAGCAGTTCTTC. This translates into CASSQSTGGLYNEQFF.

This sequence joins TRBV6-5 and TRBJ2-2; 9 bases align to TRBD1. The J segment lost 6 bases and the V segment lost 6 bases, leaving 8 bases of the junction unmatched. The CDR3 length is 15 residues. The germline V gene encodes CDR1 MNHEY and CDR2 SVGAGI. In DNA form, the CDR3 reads TGTGCCAGCAGGATACAGGGGGCAATCGCCGGGGAGCTGTTTTTT. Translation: CASRIQGAIAGELFF.

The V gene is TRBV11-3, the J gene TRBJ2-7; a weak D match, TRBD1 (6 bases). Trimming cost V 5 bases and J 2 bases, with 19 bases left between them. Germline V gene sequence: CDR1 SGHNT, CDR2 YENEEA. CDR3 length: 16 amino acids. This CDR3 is CASSAQGGEGTYEQYF. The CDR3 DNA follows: TGTGCCAGCAGCGCACAGGGTGGAGAGGGAACCTACGAGCAGTACTTC.

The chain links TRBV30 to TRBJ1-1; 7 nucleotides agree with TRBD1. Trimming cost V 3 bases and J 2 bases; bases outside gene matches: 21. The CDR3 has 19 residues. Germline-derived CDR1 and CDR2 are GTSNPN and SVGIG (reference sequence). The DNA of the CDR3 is TGTGCCTGGAGCCGAGAGCCCCTGAGGGGGCTTAACCTAAACACTGAAGCTTTCTTT. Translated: CAWSREPLRGLNLNTEAFF.

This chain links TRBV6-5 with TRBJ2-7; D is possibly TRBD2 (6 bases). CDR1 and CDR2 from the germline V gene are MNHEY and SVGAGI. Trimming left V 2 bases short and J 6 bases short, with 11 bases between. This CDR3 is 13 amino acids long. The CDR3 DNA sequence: TGTGCCAGCAGTTACGGGGGGAGGTCCGAGCAGTACTTC. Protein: CASSYGGRSEQYF.

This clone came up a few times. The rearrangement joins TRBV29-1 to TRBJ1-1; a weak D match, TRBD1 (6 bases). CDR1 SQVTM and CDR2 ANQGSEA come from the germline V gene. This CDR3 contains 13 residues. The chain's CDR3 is CGSTGATNTEAFF. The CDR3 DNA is TGCGGCTCGACAGGCGCTACGAACACTGAAGCTTTCTTT.

CDR3 amino acids: CASSQEGGIGPYEQYF. The CDR3 bases are TGCGCCAGCAGCCAAGAAGGAGGGATCGGCCCCTACGAGCAGTACTTC. V usage is TRBV4-1 and J usage is TRBJ2-7; D might be TRBD2 (6 bases). Deletions cut 0 bases from V and 2 bases from J, with 14 bases between. This CDR3 has 16 amino acids. The V gene's germline CDR1 is MGHRA and CDR2 YSYEKL.

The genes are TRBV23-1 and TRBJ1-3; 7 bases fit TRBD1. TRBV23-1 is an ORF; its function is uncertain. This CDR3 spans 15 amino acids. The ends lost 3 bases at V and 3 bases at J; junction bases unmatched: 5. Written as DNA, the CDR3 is TGCGCCAGCAGTCACGGCAGGGGGGATGGAAACACCATATATTTT. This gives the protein CASSHGRGDGNTIYF.

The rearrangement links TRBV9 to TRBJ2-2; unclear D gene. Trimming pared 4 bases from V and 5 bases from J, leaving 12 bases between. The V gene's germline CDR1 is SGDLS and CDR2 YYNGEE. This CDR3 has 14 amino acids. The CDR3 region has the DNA TGTGCCAGCAGCCACACAAGTCAGACCGGGGAGCTGTTTTTT. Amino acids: CASSHTSQTGELFF.

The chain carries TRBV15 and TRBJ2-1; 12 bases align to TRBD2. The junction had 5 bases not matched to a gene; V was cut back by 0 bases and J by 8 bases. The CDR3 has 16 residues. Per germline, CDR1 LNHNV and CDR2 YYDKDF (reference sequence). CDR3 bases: TGTGCCACCAGCAGAGACCTAGCGGGAGGGCCGGATGAGCAGTTCTTC. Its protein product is CATSRDLAGGPDEQFF.

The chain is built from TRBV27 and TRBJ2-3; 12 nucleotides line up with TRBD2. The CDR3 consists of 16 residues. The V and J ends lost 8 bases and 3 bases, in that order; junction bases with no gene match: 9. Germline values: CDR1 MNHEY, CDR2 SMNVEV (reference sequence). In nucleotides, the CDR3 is TGTGCCAGCTCTCTCCGCGGACTAGCGGGGACAGATACGCAGTATTTT. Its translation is CASSLRGLAGTDTQYF.

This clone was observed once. The CDR3 DNA is TGTGCCATCAGTGACGGCGCGGGAGTCGGCGGCAATGAGCAGTTCTTC. Translation: CAISDGAGVGGNEQFF. V usage is TRBV10-3 and J usage is TRBJ2-1; 7 positions match TRBD2. The germline gives CDR1 ENHRY, CDR2 SYGVKD. J was trimmed by 6 bases and V by 3 bases; bases with no gene match: 11. The CDR3 is 16 residues long.

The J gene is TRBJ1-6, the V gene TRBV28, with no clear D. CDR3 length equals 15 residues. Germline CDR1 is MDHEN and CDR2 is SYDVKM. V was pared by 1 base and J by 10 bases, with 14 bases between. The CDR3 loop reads CASSLFGGLGSPLHF. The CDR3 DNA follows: TGTGCCAGCAGTTTATTCGGTGGGTTGGGGTCACCCCTCCACTTT.

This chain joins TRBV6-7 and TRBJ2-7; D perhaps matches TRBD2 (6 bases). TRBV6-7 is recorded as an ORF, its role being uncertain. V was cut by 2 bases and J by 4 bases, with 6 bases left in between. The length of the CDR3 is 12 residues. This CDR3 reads CASSYREYEQYF. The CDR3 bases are TGTGCCAGCAGTTACCGGGAGTACGAGCAGTACTTC.

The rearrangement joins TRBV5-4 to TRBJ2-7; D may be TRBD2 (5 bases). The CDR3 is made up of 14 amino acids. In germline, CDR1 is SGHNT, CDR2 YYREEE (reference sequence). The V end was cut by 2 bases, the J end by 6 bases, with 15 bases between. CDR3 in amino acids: CASSFLRDRGEQYF. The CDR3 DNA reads TGTGCCAGCAGCTTTCTTAGGGATCGGGGCGAGCAGTACTTC.

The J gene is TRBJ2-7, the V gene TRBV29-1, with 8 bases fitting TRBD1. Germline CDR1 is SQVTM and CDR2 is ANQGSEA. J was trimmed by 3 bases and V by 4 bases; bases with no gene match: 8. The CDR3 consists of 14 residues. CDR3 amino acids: CSVVIPGQGYEQYF. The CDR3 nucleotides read TGCAGCGTTGTAATCCCTGGACAGGGCTACGAGCAGTACTTC.

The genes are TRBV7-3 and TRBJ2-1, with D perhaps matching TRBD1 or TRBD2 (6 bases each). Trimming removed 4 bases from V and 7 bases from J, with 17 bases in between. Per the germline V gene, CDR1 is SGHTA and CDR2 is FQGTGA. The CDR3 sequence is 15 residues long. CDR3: CASSSPEGVSNEQFF. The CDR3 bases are TGTGCCAGCAGCTCCCCGGAGGGGGTTAGTAATGAGCAGTTCTTC. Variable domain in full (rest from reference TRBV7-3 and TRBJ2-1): GAGVSQTPSNKVTEKGKYVELRCDPISGHTALYWYRQSLGQGPEFLIYFQGTGAADDSGLPNDRFFAVRPEGSVSTLKIQRTERGDSAVYLCASSSPEGVSNEQFFGPGTRLTVL.

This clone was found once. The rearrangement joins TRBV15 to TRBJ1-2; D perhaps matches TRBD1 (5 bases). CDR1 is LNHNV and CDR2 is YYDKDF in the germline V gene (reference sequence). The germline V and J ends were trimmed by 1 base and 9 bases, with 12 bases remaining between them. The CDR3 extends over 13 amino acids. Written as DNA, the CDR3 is TGTGCCACCAGCAGAGGCCGGGACGCAAGCTACACCTTC. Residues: CATSRGRDASYTF. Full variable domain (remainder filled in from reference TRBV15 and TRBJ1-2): DAMVIQNPRYQVTQFGKPVTLSCSQTLNHNVMYWYQQKSSQAPKLLFHYYDKDFNNEADTPDNFQSRRPNTSFCFLDIRSPGLGDTAMYLCATSRGRDASYTFGSGTRLTVV.

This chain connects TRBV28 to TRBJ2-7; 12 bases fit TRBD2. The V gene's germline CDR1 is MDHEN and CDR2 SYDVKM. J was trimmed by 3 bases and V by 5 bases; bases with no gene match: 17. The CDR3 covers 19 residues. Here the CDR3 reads CASSRLGMGLAGPGYEQYF. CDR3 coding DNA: TGTGCCAGCAGTCGCCTTGGGATGGGACTAGCGGGTCCCGGCTACGAGCAGTACTTC.

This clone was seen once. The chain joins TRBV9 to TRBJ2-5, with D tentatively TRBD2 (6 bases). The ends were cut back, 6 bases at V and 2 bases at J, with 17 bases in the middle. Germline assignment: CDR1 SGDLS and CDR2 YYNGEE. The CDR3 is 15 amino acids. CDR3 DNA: TGTGCCAGCACCCCGGGCAGCGGGCGACAAGAGACCCAGTACTTC. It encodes CASTPGSGRQETQYF.

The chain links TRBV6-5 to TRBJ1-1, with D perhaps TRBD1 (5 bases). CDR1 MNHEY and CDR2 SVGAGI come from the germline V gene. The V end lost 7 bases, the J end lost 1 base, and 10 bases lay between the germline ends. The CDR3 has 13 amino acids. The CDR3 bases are TGTGCCAGCAATACCCAGGGGAACACTGAAGCTTTCTTT. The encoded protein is CASNTQGNTEAFF.

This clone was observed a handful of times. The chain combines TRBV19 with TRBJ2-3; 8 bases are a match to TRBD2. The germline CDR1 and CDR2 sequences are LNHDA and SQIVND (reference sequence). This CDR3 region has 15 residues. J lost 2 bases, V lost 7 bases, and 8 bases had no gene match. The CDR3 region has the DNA TGTGCCAGTAAAGCAGCTAGCGGGTACACAGATACGCAGTATTTT. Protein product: CASKAASGYTDTQYF.

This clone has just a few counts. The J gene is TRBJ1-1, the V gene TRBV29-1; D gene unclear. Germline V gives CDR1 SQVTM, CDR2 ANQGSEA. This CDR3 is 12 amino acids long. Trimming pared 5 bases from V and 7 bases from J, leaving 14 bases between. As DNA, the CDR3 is TGCAGCGTTCAGTTATCCGGGATTGAAGCTTTCTTT. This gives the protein CSVQLSGIEAFF.

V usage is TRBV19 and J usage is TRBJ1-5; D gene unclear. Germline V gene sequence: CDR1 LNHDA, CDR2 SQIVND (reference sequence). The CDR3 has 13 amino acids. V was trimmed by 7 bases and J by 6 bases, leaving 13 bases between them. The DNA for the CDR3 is TGTGCCAGTAATCGAGACCCTGGTCAGCCCCAGCATTTT. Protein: CASNRDPGQPQHF.

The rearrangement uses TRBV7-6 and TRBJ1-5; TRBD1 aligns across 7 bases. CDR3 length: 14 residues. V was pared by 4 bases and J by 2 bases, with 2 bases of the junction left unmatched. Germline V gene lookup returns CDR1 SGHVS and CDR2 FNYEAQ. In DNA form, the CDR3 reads TGTGCCAGCAGCTCTGGACAGGGCAATCAGCCCCAGCATTTT. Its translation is CASSSGQGNQPQHF.

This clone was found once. For the CDR3, the DNA is TGCAGTGCTACAAGCAATGAAAAACTGTTTTTT. Residues: CSATSNEKLFF. The chain recombines TRBV20-1 with TRBJ1-4, with D unresolved. V lost 4 bases and J 5 bases, leaving 5 bases between the germline ends. The CDR3 totals 11 residues. In germline, CDR1 is DFQATT, CDR2 SNEGSKA (reference sequence).

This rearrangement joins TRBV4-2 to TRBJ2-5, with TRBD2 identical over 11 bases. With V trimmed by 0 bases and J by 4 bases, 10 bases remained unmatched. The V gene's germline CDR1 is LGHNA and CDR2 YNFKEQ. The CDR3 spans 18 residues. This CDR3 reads CASSQDQSSGRGGETQYF. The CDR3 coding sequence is TGTGCCAGCAGCCAAGATCAGAGTAGCGGGAGGGGGGGAGAGACCCAGTACTTC.